This TCR beta chain was profiled in a study of T cell changes during pregnancy in multiple sclerosis. Sequencing used immunoSEQ multiplex PCR; TCRdb keeps in-frame clones, though not all of them. The table records tens of thousands of clones, 91% of them present only once. The sample was peripheral blood, taken after pregnancy. This clonotype originated in a female donor in good health, enrolled as a control in a pregnancy study.

The CDR3 protein is CASSFGVNTGELFF. The DNA for the CDR3 is TGTGCCAGCAGTTTCGGAGTAAACACCGGGGAGCTGTTTTTT. The chain recombines TRBV6-5 with TRBJ2-2; D call uncertain. V dropped 4 bases and J dropped 2 bases, with 8 bases sitting between them. The CDR3 runs 14 residues. CDR1 is MNHEY and CDR2 is SVGAGI in the germline V gene.